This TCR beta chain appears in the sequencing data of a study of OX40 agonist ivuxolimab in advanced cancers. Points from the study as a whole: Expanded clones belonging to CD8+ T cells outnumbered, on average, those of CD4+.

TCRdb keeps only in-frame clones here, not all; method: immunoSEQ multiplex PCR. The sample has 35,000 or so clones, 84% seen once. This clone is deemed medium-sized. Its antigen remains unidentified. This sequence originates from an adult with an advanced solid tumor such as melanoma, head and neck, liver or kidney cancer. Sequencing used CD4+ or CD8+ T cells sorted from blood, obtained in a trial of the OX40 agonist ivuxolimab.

DNA for the CDR3: TGTGCCTGTCGGATAGGAGCAGCTAGCACAGATACGCAGTATTTT. Protein: CACRIGAASTDTQYF. The chain couples TRBV27 to TRBJ2-3; D not resolved. Germline V gene data show CDR1 as MNHEY and CDR2 as SMNVEV (reference sequence). This CDR3 is built from 15 residues. V was cut by 11 bases and J by 0 bases, with 18 bases left in between.